This paragraph reports one T cell receptor (beta chain). The antigen is undetermined. This CDR3 is built from 14 residues. Trimming shortened V by 4 bases and J by 3 bases, and 8 bases separated the two germline ends. The germline CDR1 and CDR2 sequences are SGHDT and YYEEEE. This sample stems from a study of cytomegalovirus exposure and HLA in healthy donors. Study-wide findings and caveats: Some segments of the V type, notably TRBV6-2 and TRBV6-3, were excluded as indistinguishable.

The primer mix had 60 Vbeta and 13 Jbeta primers. Assay: immunoSEQ multiplex PCR; the TCRdb copy retains only in-frame clones and omits some. The table shows some 140,000 clones, with almost 80% occurring only once. The sequenced sample was PBMCs. The genes are TRBV5-6 and TRBJ1-6, with TRBD1 as a possible D gene (5 bases). This sequence originates from a man aged 18 to 29 in good health and CMV-seronegative. The CDR3 is CASSGGSYNSPLHF. The CDR3 DNA reads TGTGCCAGCAGCGGGGGGAGCTATAATTCACCCCTCCACTTT. Together with reference TRBV5-6 and TRBJ1-6, the CDR3 gives the full variable domain: DAGVTQSPTHLIKTRGQQVTLRCSPKSGHDTVSWYQQALGQGPQFIFQYYEEEERQRGNFPDRFSGHQFPNYSSELNVNALLLGDSALYLCASSGGSYNSPLHFGNGTRLTVT.